These 5 T cell receptor beta chains were all obtained from the same sample, sequenced in a study of PD-L1 blockade in urothelial cancer. The assay was immunoSEQ multiplex PCR, and TCRdb's table has in-frame clones only and misses some. The data show approximately 93,000 clones, with less than 90% seen just once and about 8.4% held by the top ten. Time point defined: peripheral blood 6 weeks after treatment start. The sequencing here drew on PBMCs, taken around atezolizumab (anti-PD-L1) treatment. All receptors come from a man in his sixties or seventies with urothelial cancer.

The chain uses TRBV7-9 and TRBJ2-5, with D perhaps matching TRBD2 (8 bases). CDR3 length: 13 amino acids. The germline gives CDR1 SEHNR, CDR2 FQNEAQ (reference sequence). The CDR3 spells CALGGGLAGGQYF. The CDR3 bases are TGTGCTCTGGGAGGGGGCCTGGCGGGAGGCCAGTACTTC.

The chain is built from TRBV5-4 and TRBJ2-7, with 9 nucleotides matching TRBD1. The CDR3 totals 16 residues. Germline V gene sequence: CDR1 SGHNT, CDR2 YYREEE (reference sequence). The ends lost 6 bases at V and 3 bases at J; junction bases unmatched: 13. The CDR3 region is CASNMGGGQGLYEQYF. The CDR3 DNA follows: TGTGCCAGCAACATGGGGGGGGGACAGGGCCTCTACGAGCAGTACTTC.

The J gene is TRBJ1-1, the V gene TRBV9; TRBD1 might be the D (6 bases). The CDR3 spans 17 residues. Between the trimmed V and J ends, which lost 0 bases and 0 bases, there was a span of 15 bases. Germline loops: CDR1 SGDLS, CDR2 YYNGEE. CDR3 residues: CASSVEPGTSVNTEAFF. Written as DNA, the CDR3 is TGTGCCAGCAGCGTAGAGCCAGGGACAAGCGTGAACACTGAAGCTTTCTTT.

V usage is TRBV5-1 and J usage is TRBJ2-3; 8 nucleotides line up with TRBD1. Losses at the gene ends were 0 bases for V and 1 base for J; bases not matched to a gene: 1. The germline V gene encodes CDR1 SGHRS and CDR2 YFSETQ. This CDR3 has 15 residues. The CDR3, as DNA: TGCGCCAGCAGCTTGGAGGGACAGGGCACAGATACGCAGTATTTT. This translates into CASSLEGQGTDTQYF.

The V gene is TRBV7-8, the J gene TRBJ2-1; a weak D match, TRBD2 (6 bases). The germline gives CDR1 SGHVS, CDR2 FQNEAQ. V lost 4 bases, J lost 6 bases, and 19 bases lay in between. This CDR3 is 16 amino acids long. The CDR3 region has the DNA TGTGCCAGCAGCTCGCCCCCTTTAGGTAGCGGCAATGAGCAGTTCTTC. Protein sequence: CASSSPPLGSGNEQFF.